The clone carrying this T cell receptor beta chain was counted a few times. The data originate from a study of early T cells in non-severe SARS-CoV-2 infection. In the study overall: Unsorted whole-blood RNA was sequenced in bulk, leaving chains unpaired.

TCRdb analysed the 5' RACE reads with MiXCR anew, one entry per CDR3 protein. The data show 97,000 or so distinct CDR3 sequences, roughly 9.6% seen once. The sequence derives from an adult who was a healthcare worker with PCR-confirmed SARS-CoV-2 infection or an uninfected control (not recorded which). The material sequenced was whole blood, taken at baseline.

CDR3 bases: TGTGCCAGCAGTTACGGAGGGGGAAACACCGGGGAGCTGTTTTTT. Encoded protein: CASSYGGGNTGELFF. V is TRBV6-6 and J is TRBJ2-2; D may match TRBD1 or TRBD2 (6 bases each). The CDR3 consists of 15 residues. The germline CDR1 and CDR2 sequences are MNHNY and SVGAGI (reference sequence). Deletions cut 2 bases from V and 2 bases from J, with 9 bases between.